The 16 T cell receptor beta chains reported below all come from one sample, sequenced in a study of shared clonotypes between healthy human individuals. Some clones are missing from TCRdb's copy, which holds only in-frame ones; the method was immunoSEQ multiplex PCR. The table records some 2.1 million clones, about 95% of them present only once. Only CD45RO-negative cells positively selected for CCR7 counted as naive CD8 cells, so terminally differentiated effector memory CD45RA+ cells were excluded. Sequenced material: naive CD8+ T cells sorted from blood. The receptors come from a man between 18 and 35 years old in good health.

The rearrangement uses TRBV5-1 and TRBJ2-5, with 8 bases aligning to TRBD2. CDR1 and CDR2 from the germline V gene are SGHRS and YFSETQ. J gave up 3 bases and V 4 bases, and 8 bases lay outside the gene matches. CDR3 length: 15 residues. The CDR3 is CASSELAGAKETQYF. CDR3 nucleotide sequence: TGCGCCAGCAGCGAGCTAGCGGGTGCGAAAGAGACCCAGTACTTC.

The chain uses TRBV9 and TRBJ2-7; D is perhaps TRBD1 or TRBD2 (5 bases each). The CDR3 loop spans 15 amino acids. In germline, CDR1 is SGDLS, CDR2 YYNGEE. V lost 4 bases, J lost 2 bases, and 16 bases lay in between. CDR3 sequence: CASSLFGDPAYEQYF. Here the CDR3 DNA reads TGTGCCAGCAGCCTCTTCGGGGACCCTGCCTACGAGCAGTACTTC.

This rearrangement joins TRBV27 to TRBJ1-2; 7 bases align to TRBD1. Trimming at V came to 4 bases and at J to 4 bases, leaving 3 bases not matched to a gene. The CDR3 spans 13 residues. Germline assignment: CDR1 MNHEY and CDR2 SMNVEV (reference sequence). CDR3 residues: CASSSTGTYGYTF. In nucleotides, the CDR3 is TGTGCCAGCAGTTCGACAGGGACCTATGGCTACACCTTC.

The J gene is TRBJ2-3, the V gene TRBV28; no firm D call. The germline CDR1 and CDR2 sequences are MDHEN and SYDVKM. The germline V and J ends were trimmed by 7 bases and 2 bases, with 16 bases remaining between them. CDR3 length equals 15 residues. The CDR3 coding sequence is TGTGCCAGCAAATCAGGAGACGGATCCACAGATACGCAGTATTTT. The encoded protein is CASKSGDGSTDTQYF.

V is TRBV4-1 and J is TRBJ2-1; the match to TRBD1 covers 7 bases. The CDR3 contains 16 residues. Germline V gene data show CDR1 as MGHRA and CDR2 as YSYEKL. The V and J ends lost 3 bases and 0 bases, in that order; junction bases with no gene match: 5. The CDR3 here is CASSQGTVSSYNEQFF. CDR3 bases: TGCGCCAGCAGCCAGGGGACAGTGAGCTCCTACAATGAGCAGTTCTTC.

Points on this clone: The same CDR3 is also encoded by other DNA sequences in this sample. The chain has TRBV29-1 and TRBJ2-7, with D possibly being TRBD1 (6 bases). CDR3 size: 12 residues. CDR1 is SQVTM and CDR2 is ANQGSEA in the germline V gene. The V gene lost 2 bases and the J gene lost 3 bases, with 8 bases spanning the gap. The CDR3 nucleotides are TGCAGCGTTGAAAAACAGGGCTACGAGCAGTACTTC. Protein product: CSVEKQGYEQYF.

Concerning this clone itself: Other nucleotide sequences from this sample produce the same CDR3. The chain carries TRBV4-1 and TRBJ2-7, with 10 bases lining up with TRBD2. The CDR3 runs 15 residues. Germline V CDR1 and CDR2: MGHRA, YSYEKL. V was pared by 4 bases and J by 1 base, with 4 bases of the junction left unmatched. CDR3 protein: CASSRLAGDSYEQYF. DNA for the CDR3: TGCGCCAGCAGCCGTCTAGCGGGAGATTCCTACGAGCAGTACTTC.

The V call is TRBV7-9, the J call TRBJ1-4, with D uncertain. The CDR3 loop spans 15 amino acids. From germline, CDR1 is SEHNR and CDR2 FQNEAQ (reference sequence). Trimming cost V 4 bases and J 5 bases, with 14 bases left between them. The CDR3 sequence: CASSSVMVHNEKLFF. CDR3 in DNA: TGTGCCAGCAGCTCCGTTATGGTCCACAATGAAAAACTGTTTTTT. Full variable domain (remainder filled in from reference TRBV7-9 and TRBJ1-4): DTGVSQNPRHKITKRGQNVTFRCDPISEHNRLYWYRQTLGQGPEFLTYFQNEAQLEKSRLLSDRFSAERPKGSFSTLEIQRTEQGDSAMYLCASSSVMVHNEKLFFGSGTQLSVL.

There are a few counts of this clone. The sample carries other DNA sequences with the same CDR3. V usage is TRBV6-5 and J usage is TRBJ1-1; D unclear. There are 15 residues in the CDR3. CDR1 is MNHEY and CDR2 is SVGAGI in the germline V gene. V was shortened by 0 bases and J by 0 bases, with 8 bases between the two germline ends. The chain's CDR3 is CASSYSEGMNTEAFF. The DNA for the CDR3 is TGTGCCAGCAGTTACTCGGAGGGAATGAACACTGAAGCTTTCTTT.

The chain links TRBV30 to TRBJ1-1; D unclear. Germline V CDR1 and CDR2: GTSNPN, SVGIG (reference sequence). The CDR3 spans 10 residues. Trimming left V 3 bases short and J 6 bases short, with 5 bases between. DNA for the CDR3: TGTGCCTGGAGAGGCTCTGAAGCTTTCTTT. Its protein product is CAWRGSEAFF.

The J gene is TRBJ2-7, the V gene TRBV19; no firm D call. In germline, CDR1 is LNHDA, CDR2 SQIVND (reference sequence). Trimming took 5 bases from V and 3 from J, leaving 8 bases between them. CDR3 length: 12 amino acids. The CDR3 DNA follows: TGTGCCAGTAGTGGTCGGGTCTACGAGCAGTACTTC. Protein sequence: CASSGRVYEQYF.

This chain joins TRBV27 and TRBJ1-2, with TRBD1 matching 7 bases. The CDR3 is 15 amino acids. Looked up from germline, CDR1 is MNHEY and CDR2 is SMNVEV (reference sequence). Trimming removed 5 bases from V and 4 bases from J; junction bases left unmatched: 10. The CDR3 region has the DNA TGTGCCAGCAGTCGTTATCCAGGGGGGCTCTATGGCTACACCTTC. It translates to CASSRYPGGLYGYTF.

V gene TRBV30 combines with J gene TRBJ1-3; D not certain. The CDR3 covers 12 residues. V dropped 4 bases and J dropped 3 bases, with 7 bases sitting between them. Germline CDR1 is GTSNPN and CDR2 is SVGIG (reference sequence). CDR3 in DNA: TGTGCCTGGACTCCTTTTGGAAACACCATATATTTT. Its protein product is CAWTPFGNTIYF.

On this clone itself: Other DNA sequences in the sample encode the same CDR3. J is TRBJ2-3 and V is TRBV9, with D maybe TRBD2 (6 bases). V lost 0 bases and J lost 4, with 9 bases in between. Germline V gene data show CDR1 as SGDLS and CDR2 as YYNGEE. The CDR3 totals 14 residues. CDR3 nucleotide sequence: TGTGCCAGCAGCGTAGTCTCGGGAGCAGATACGCAGTATTTT. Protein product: CASSVVSGADTQYF.

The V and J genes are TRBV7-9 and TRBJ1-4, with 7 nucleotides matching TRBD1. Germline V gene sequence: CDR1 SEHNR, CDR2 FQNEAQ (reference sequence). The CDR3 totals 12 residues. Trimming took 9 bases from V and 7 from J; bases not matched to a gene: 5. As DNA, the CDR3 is TGTGCCAGTACAGGGGATGGTGAAAAACTGTTTTTT. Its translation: CASTGDGEKLFF.

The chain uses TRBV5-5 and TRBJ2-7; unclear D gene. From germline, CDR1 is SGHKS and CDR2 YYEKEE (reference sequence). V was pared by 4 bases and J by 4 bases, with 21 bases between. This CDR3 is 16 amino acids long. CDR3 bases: TGTGCCAGCAGCACCGAAGGGTCGACCTTTTCTTACGAGCAGTACTTC. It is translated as CASSTEGSTFSYEQYF.